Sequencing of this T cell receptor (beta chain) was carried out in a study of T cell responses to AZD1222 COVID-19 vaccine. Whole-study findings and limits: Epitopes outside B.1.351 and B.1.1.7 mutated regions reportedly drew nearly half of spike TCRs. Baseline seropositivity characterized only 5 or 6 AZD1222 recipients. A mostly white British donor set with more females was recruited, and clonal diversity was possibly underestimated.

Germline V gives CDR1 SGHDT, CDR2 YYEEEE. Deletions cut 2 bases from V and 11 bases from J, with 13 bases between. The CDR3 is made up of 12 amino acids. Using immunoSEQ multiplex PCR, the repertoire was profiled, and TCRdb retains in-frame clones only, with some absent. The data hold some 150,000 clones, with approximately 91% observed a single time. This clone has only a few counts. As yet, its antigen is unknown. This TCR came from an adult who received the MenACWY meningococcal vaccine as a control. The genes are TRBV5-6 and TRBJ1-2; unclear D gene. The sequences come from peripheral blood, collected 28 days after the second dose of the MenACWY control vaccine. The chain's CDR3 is CASSFGRHRYTF. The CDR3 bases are TGTGCCAGCAGCTTCGGGCGGCACCGATACACCTTC.